The text below deals with one T cell receptor (beta chain). Repertoires were generated with immunoSEQ multiplex PCR, while TCRdb's copy carries only in-frame clones and drops some. The data contain 200,000 or so clones, 80% to 85% of them singletons. The CDR3 extends over 13 amino acids. The V end lost 6 bases, the J end lost 0 bases, and 6 bases lay between the germline ends. The germline V gene has CDR1 SNHLY and CDR2 FYNNEI. This entry is derived from a study of blood T cell repertoires in COVID-19. Sequencing was done on a sample of PBMCs or T cells enriched from blood (not recorded which). This chain uses TRBV2 with TRBJ2-4; possible D gene TRBD2, 6 bases. This clonotype was sampled from a man aged 40-55 years who had recovered from COVID-19. This CDR3 reads CASSGGAKNIQYF. The CDR3 coding sequence is TGTGCCAGCAGCGGGGGAGCCAAAAACATTCAGTACTTC.